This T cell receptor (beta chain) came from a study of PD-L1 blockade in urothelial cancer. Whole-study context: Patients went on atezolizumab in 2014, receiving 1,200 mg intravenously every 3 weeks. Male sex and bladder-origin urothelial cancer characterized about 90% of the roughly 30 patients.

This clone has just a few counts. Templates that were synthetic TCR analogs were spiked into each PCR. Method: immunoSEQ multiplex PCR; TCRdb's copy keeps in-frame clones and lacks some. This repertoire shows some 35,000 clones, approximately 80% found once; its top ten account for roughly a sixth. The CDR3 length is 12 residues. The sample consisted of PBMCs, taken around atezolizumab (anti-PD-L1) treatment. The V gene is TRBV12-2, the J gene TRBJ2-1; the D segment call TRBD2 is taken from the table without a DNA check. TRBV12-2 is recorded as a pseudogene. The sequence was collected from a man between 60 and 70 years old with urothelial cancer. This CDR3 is CAKGRGDNEQFF. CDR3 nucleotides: TGTGCGAAAGGGCGGGGGGACAATGAGCAGTTCTTC.